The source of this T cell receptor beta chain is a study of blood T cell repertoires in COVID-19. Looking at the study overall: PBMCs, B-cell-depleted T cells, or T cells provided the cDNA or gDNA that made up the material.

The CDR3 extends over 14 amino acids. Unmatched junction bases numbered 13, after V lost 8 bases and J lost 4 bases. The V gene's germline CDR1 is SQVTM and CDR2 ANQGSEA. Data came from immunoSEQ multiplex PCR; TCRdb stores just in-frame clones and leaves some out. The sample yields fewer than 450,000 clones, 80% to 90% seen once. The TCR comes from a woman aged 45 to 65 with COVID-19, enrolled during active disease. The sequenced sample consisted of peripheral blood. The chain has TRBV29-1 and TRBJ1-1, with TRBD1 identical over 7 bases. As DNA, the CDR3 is TGCAGCCTAAAGGCCAGGGGGGCGGCCACTGAAGCTTTCTTT. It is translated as CSLKARGAATEAFF.